This entry describes one T cell receptor (beta chain). This sample stems from a study of fetal regulatory T cell absence and autoimmunity. Data came from immunoSEQ multiplex PCR; TCRdb stores just in-frame clones and leaves some out. This table has approximately 49,000 clones, approximately 80% appearing once. Germline CDR1 ENHRY, CDR2 SYGVKD. This CDR3 is built from 15 residues. V lost 0 bases to trimming and J lost 6 bases, with 14 bases between them. The genes are TRBV10-3 and TRBJ1-1; D unclear. This TCR came from a newborn boy with IPEX syndrome. Sequenced material: cord blood. The CDR3 nucleotides are TGTGCCATCAGTGAGTCGGCAGGTCGGATAGCTGAAGCTTTCTTT. This codes for CAISESAGRIAEAFF.